The rows below give T cell receptor beta chains drawn from one sample of a study of blood T cell repertoires in COVID-19. The protocol was immunoSEQ multiplex PCR, while the TCRdb copy is restricted to in-frame clones and leaves out a portion. The sample records 170,000 or so clones, 70% to 90% being singletons. The sequenced material came from peripheral blood. The receptors originated from a man in his fifties with active or convalescent COVID-19. Each CDR3 is given with its conserved first and last residue. The D gene is left open where the match is weak. Only some rows state a clone size, as once, few, many or a class for expanded clones.

d_call: TRBD1
j_call: TRBJ2-4
v_call: TRBV19
clone_size: -
cdr3_nt: TGTGCCAGTAGGGCAGGGGGCGCCGCCAAAAACATTCAGTACTTC
cdr3_aa: CASRAGGAAKNIQYF

d_call: -
j_call: TRBJ1-4
v_call: TRBV5-4
clone_size: -
cdr3_nt: TGTGCCAGCAGCTTTCTGGTGGGCGAAAAACTGTTTTTT
cdr3_aa: CASSFLVGEKLFF

d_call: TRBD1
j_call: TRBJ2-7
v_call: TRBV5-4
clone_size: -
cdr3_nt: TGTGCCAGCAGCTCTTACGGGACAGGGGACGCGGGAGCTAGCTACGAGCAGTACTTC
cdr3_aa: CASSSYGTGDAGASYEQYF

d_call: TRBD1
j_call: TRBJ2-7
v_call: TRBV6-5
clone_size: -
cdr3_nt: TGTGCCAGCAGTCCCTCGGGACAGGCCTACGAGCAGTACTTC
cdr3_aa: CASSPSGQAYEQYF

d_call: TRBD2
j_call: TRBJ2-7
v_call: TRBV7-8
clone_size: -
cdr3_nt: TGTGCCAGCAGCTTAGGTCCTAGCGGGTACGAGCAGTACTTC
cdr3_aa: CASSLGPSGYEQYF

d_call: -
j_call: TRBJ1-1
v_call: TRBV19
clone_size: -
cdr3_nt: TGTGCCAGCTCACAACAGGGGAACACTGAAGCTTTCTTT
cdr3_aa: CASSQQGNTEAFF

d_call: TRBD1
j_call: TRBJ1-5
v_call: TRBV24-1
clone_size: once
cdr3_nt: TGTGCCACCAGTGATACGACAGGGGCTAACAATCAGCCCCAGCATTTT
cdr3_aa: CATSDTTGANNQPQHF

d_call: -
j_call: TRBJ1-5
v_call: TRBV2
clone_size: once
cdr3_nt: TGTGCCAGCAGTGAGACAGATAGCAATCAGCCCCAGCATTTT
cdr3_aa: CASSETDSNQPQHF

d_call: TRBD2
j_call: TRBJ2-7
v_call: TRBV7-9
clone_size: -
cdr3_nt: TGTGCCAGCAGCTTGCTAGCGGGGTTGGGAGAGCAGTACTTC
cdr3_aa: CASSLLAGLGEQYF

d_call: TRBD1
j_call: TRBJ1-1
v_call: TRBV12-5
clone_size: -
cdr3_nt: TGTGCTAGTGGCTGGGACAGGGGCTCTGAAGCTTTCTTT
cdr3_aa: CASGWDRGSEAFF

d_call: TRBD1
j_call: TRBJ1-2
v_call: TRBV4-1
clone_size: -
cdr3_nt: TGCGCCAGCAGCCAACCCGGGACAGAGGACTATGGCTACACCTTC
cdr3_aa: CASSQPGTEDYGYTF

d_call: TRBD1
j_call: TRBJ1-5
v_call: TRBV6-2/TRBV6-3
clone_size: -
cdr3_nt: TGTGCCAGCAGTTACTCCAAACAGGGGGCGAATCAGCCCCAGCATTTT
cdr3_aa: CASSYSKQGANQPQHF

d_call: -
j_call: TRBJ2-5
v_call: TRBV6-5
clone_size: once
cdr3_nt: TGTGCCAGCACCAATAGAGGGGGCCAAGAGACCCAGTACTTC
cdr3_aa: CASTNRGGQETQYF

d_call: TRBD1
j_call: TRBJ1-1
v_call: TRBV27
clone_size: -
cdr3_nt: TGTGCCAGCAGTCCCGGACAGGGGGCTTACACTGAAGCTTTCTTT
cdr3_aa: CASSPGQGAYTEAFF

d_call: TRBD1
j_call: TRBJ2-7
v_call: TRBV5-1
clone_size: -
cdr3_nt: TGCGCCAGCTCGCTCGGGGACAGGGGCTACGAGCAGTACTTC
cdr3_aa: CASSLGDRGYEQYF

d_call: -
j_call: TRBJ1-1
v_call: TRBV5-1
clone_size: -
cdr3_nt: TGCGCCAGCAGCTTGGATGGACAAAGGAACACTGAAGCTTTCTTT
cdr3_aa: CASSLDGQRNTEAFF

d_call: TRBD1
j_call: TRBJ1-6
v_call: TRBV7-9
clone_size: -
cdr3_nt: TGTGCCAGCAGCTCACACAGGGGTCATTCACCCCTCCACTTT
cdr3_aa: CASSSHRGHSPLHF

d_call: TRBD1
j_call: TRBJ2-7
v_call: TRBV9
clone_size: once
cdr3_nt: TGTGCCAGCAGCGTGTCGGGACAGGGGCCGGACGAGCAGTACTTC
cdr3_aa: CASSVSGQGPDEQYF

d_call: TRBD1
j_call: TRBJ1-1
v_call: TRBV10-2
clone_size: -
cdr3_nt: TGCGCCAGCAGTTATGGGACAGGCCAGTGGGAAACTGAAGCTTTCTTT
cdr3_aa: CASSYGTGQWETEAFF

d_call: -
j_call: TRBJ1-1
v_call: TRBV27
clone_size: -
cdr3_nt: TGTGCCAGCAGTTTAGCGGGAAACACTGAAGCTTTCTTT
cdr3_aa: CASSLAGNTEAFF

d_call: TRBD1
j_call: TRBJ2-4
v_call: TRBV4-3
clone_size: few
cdr3_nt: TGCGCCAGCAGCCAAGGACAGGGTTACATTCAGTACTTC
cdr3_aa: CASSQGQGYIQYF

d_call: -
j_call: TRBJ1-3
v_call: TRBV7-3
clone_size: -
cdr3_nt: TGTGCCAGCAGCTTCACAGGGACGGGAAACACCATATATTTT
cdr3_aa: CASSFTGTGNTIYF

d_call: -
j_call: TRBJ1-3
v_call: TRBV5-3
clone_size: few
cdr3_nt: TGTGCCAGAAGGGAAGACGGAGACAGGCTCGAAAACACCATATATTTT
cdr3_aa: CARREDGDRLENTIYF

d_call: TRBD1
j_call: TRBJ1-6
v_call: TRBV27
clone_size: -
cdr3_nt: TGTGCCAGCAGTTTATTACCAGGGGGTGAGTCACCCCTCCACTTT
cdr3_aa: CASSLLPGGESPLHF

d_call: -
j_call: TRBJ2-7
v_call: TRBV30
clone_size: -
cdr3_nt: TGTGCCTGGAGTAGGGCTAGCGTGCGCTACGAGCAGTACTTC
cdr3_aa: CAWSRASVRYEQYF

d_call: -
j_call: TRBJ2-3
v_call: TRBV25-1
clone_size: -
cdr3_nt: TGTGCCAGCAGTGGTGAGAATACGCAGTATTTT
cdr3_aa: CASSGENTQYF

d_call: -
j_call: TRBJ2-7
v_call: TRBV6-2/TRBV6-3
clone_size: few
cdr3_nt: TGTGCCAGCAGTTTCGGGTACAATCAGTACTTC
cdr3_aa: CASSFGYNQYF

d_call: -
j_call: TRBJ2-7
v_call: TRBV18
clone_size: -
cdr3_nt: TGTGCCAGCTCCGCGGGGCCACACTACGAGCAGTACTTC
cdr3_aa: CASSAGPHYEQYF

d_call: TRBD2
j_call: TRBJ2-5
v_call: TRBV18
clone_size: -
cdr3_nt: TGTGCCAGCTCGGGACTAGTTGAGACCCAGTACTTC
cdr3_aa: CASSGLVETQYF

d_call: TRBD1
j_call: TRBJ1-6
v_call: TRBV5-4
clone_size: -
cdr3_nt: TGTGCCAGCAGCACATGGACAGGGAGGGATTCACCCCTCCACTTT
cdr3_aa: CASSTWTGRDSPLHF

d_call: TRBD2
j_call: TRBJ2-2
v_call: TRBV6-5
clone_size: -
cdr3_nt: TGTGCCAGCAGTTATACTAGCGTTACCGGGGAGCTGTTTTTT
cdr3_aa: CASSYTSVTGELFF

d_call: TRBD1
j_call: TRBJ1-2
v_call: TRBV9
clone_size: -
cdr3_nt: TGTGCCAGCAGCGTAGGACAGGGTCCAAATTATGGCTACACCTTC
cdr3_aa: CASSVGQGPNYGYTF

d_call: -
j_call: TRBJ2-3
v_call: TRBV27
clone_size: -
cdr3_nt: TGTGCCAGCAGTTTCGGTCGTCAATCCCCCGGGGATACGCAGTATTTT
cdr3_aa: CASSFGRQSPGDTQYF

d_call: TRBD1
j_call: TRBJ2-4
v_call: TRBV7-2
clone_size: -
cdr3_nt: TGTGCCAGCAGCTCCGGACAGGGACGTAACATTCAGTACTTC
cdr3_aa: CASSSGQGRNIQYF

d_call: TRBD1
j_call: TRBJ1-1
v_call: TRBV5-6
clone_size: -
cdr3_nt: TGTGCCAGCAGCGTAAACAGGGGGCGCTGGATTGCCGAAGCTTTCTTT
cdr3_aa: CASSVNRGRWIAEAFF

d_call: TRBD2
j_call: TRBJ2-5
v_call: TRBV9
clone_size: once
cdr3_nt: TGTGCCAGCAGCGTAGCCGGGACTAGCGGCCAAGAGACCCAGTACTTC
cdr3_aa: CASSVAGTSGQETQYF

d_call: -
j_call: TRBJ2-3
v_call: TRBV6-6
clone_size: -
cdr3_nt: TGTGCCAGCAGGGCCAGAGGTCAGAGCACAGATACGCAGTATTTT
cdr3_aa: CASRARGQSTDTQYF

d_call: -
j_call: TRBJ1-1
v_call: TRBV5-4
clone_size: -
cdr3_nt: TGTGCCAGCAGCCATAGAGGACAGATGAACACTGAAGCTTTCTTT
cdr3_aa: CASSHRGQMNTEAFF

d_call: -
j_call: TRBJ1-5
v_call: TRBV18
clone_size: -
cdr3_nt: TGTGCCAGCTCACCAGGGGTTAGCGATCAGCCCCAGCATTTT
cdr3_aa: CASSPGVSDQPQHF

d_call: -
j_call: TRBJ1-2
v_call: TRBV6-5
clone_size: -
cdr3_nt: TGTGCCAGCAGGTCGTCAGGTGATGACTATGGCTACACCTTC
cdr3_aa: CASRSSGDDYGYTF

d_call: -
j_call: TRBJ1-2
v_call: TRBV15
clone_size: -
cdr3_nt: TGTGCCACCAGCAGAGATGATCAGGGGCATGGCTACACCTTC
cdr3_aa: CATSRDDQGHGYTF

d_call: -
j_call: TRBJ1-6
v_call: TRBV28
clone_size: few
cdr3_nt: TGTGCCAGCAGCCATGAGACACCGGGACAATATAATTCACCCCTCCACTTT
cdr3_aa: CASSHETPGQYNSPLHF

d_call: -
j_call: TRBJ1-1
v_call: TRBV19
clone_size: few
cdr3_nt: TGTGCCAGTAGTATAATTGTAGAGACTGAAGCTTTCTTT
cdr3_aa: CASSIIVETEAFF

d_call: TRBD2
j_call: TRBJ2-1
v_call: TRBV5-4
clone_size: -
cdr3_nt: TGTGCCAGCAGCGGGGGGGGAACCGATGAGCAGTTCTTC
cdr3_aa: CASSGGGTDEQFF

d_call: TRBD2
j_call: TRBJ2-1
v_call: TRBV11-3
clone_size: few
cdr3_nt: TGTGCCAGCACCGGGACTAGCGGGAATCGGAATGAGCAGTTCTTC
cdr3_aa: CASTGTSGNRNEQFF

d_call: -
j_call: TRBJ1-6
v_call: TRBV3-1/TRBV3-2
clone_size: many
cdr3_nt: TGTGCCAGCAGCCAAGAGGGGAGGGGAAATTCACCCCTCCACTTT
cdr3_aa: CASSQEGRGNSPLHF

d_call: -
j_call: TRBJ1-1
v_call: TRBV15
clone_size: -
cdr3_nt: TGTGCCACCAGCACGACAGGGAACACTGAAGCTTTCTTT
cdr3_aa: CATSTTGNTEAFF